The TCR beta chain described here comes from a study of regulatory T cells in long-lasting Graves disease (dated by TCRdb to about 2021). Looking at the study overall: Persistent Graves' disease meant more than 5 years of antithyroid drug treatment with TSH receptor autoantibodies that stayed positive. Peripheral blood TCR sequencing and RNA sequencing compared persistent Graves' disease patients with newly diagnosed Graves' disease patients. The study was registered as a clinical trial and conducted in China. A total of roughly 33 samples were covered by TCR sequencing, comprising approximately 13 persistent and approximately 20 newly diagnosed Graves' disease patients. On average, persistent Graves' disease patients in the clinical cohort had been on antithyroid drugs for about 9.3 years.

The cysteine opens and the phenylalanine closes a CDR3 of 12 amino acids. Here the CDR3 DNA is all that survives: 36 bases in frame from base 1. CDR1 and CDR2, looked up from the germline V gene, are SNHLY and FYNNEI. The trim is 8 bases for V and 0 bases for J, with a gap of 8 bases between the germline ends. The library was produced with multiplex PCR. Sequencing was performed on an Illumina HiSeq 4000. TCR beta libraries were built with iRepertoire HTBI primers and Arm-PCR amplification of CDR3 regions. Gel purification was performed on PCR products prior to sequencing. Regarding the original processing steps: Gene usage analysis of CDR3 amino acid clonotypes relied on the approximately 60 TRBV and 12 to 15 TRBJ segments identified across samples. COPE and FqMerger were used to merge filtered high-quality paired reads into contigs. BLAST was used to align contigs to the IMGT TRBV, TRBD and TRBJ reference genes, and CDR3 was defined following IMGT. Clonotypes above 0.1% frequency were classified as highly expanded clones. Repertoire diversity was measured by Shannon entropy, and V-J evenness by the Gini coefficient. A clonotype was considered public if more than one individual shared it. TCRdb applied fastp at Q25 and MiXCR to the public reads, then kept only in-frame beta chains. Records with the same CDR3 protein are collapsed into one entry carrying the most frequent genes and DNA. The V and J calls were not made by the authors but by TCRdb's processing. The sample contains about 470,000 distinct CDR3 sequences, less than 25% of them found a single time. The ten largest make up under 9% of the sample.

The time point label of this sample denotes: persistent/refractory GD, antithyroid drugs over 5 years with positive TRAb. For both TCR sequencing and RNA sequencing, RNA was extracted from PBMCs using TRIzol. The diagnosis of Graves' disease was made according to American Thyroid Association guidelines. Patients were recruited from an endocrinology department in Xi'an, China. Each patient gave 9 to 10 milliliters of peripheral blood, collected in an EDTA anticoagulant tube. Ficoll Paque Plus density gradient separation was used to isolate PBMCs, and no additional T cell sorting was done. RNA quality was checked with an Agilent 2100 Bioanalyzer and agarose gel, and concentration with a NanoDrop 2000. This clonotype has at least ten counts. Its cognate antigen has yet to be identified. Per-base quality was not reported, and no clone a single base away is much larger than it. Overall study results and their limits: Only the TCR beta chain was sequenced and analyzed. Persistent Graves' disease patients showed lower TCR Shannon entropy and fewer highly expanded clones than newly diagnosed patients, suggesting clonal expansion. The authors acknowledged the small sample size as a limitation that may reduce accuracy. Preferential use of TRBV28, TRBJ1-2 and TRBJ2-5 was observed in persistent disease, whereas TRBV20-1 and TRBJ2-1 were favored in newly diagnosed disease. Patients with persistent disease shared more public clonotypes (about 2,700) than newly diagnosed patients did (approximately 970). The study examined only peripheral blood because the primary lesion, thyroid tissue, could not be accessed.

The chain joins TRBV2 to TRBJ2-7; the D segment could be TRBD2, given 6 matching bases. The sample consisted of peripheral blood mononuclear cells (PBMCs), taken when the disease was refractory, from a patient treated with antithyroid drugs. The TCR was taken from a female donor with Graves disease. The base sequence is TGTGCCAGCCGGGACTCCTCCTACGAGCAGTACTTC. This sequence encodes CASRDSSYEQYF.